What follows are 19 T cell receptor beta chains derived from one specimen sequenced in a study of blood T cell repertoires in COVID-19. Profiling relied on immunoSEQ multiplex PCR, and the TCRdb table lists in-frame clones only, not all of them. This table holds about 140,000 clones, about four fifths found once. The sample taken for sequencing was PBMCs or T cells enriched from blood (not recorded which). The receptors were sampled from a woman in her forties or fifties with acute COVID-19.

The CDR3 nucleotides are TGTGCCAGCAGCCAAGCACTCTCCGGGGCCCAGTACTTC. Its translation is CASSQALSGAQYF. This sequence joins TRBV3-1 (or the pseudogene TRBV3-2) and TRBJ2-5, with D tentatively TRBD2 (5 bases). The CDR3 extends over 13 amino acids. The V gene's germline CDR1 is LGHDT and CDR2 YNNKEL (reference sequence). V was trimmed by 1 base and J by 9 bases, leaving 12 bases between them.

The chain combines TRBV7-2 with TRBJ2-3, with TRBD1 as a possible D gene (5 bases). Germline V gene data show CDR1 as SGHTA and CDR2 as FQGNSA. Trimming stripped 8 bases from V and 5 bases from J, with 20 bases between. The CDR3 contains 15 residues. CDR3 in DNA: TGTGCCAGCTCCCCCCGGCAGGGTAGGAAAGATACGCAGTATTTT. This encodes CASSPRQGRKDTQYF.

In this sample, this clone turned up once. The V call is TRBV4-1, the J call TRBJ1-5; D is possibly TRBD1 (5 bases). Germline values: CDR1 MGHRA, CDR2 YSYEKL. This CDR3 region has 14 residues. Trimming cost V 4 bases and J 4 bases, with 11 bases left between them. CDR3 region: CASSPREGNQPQHF. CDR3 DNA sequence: TGCGCCAGCAGCCCTAGGGAGGGGAATCAGCCCCAGCATTTT.

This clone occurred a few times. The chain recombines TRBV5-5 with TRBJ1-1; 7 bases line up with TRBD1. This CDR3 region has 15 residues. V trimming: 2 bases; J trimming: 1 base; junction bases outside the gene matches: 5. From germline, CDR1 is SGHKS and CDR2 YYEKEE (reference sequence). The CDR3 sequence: CASSLFPGGNTEAFF. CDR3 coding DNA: TGTGCCAGCAGCTTATTCCCAGGGGGGAACACTGAAGCTTTCTTT. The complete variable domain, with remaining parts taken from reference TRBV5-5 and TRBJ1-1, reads DAGVTQSPTHLIKTRGQQVTLRCSPISGHKSVSWYQQVLGQGPQFIFQYYEKEERGRGNFPDRFSARQFPNYSSELNVNALLLGDSALYLCASSLFPGGNTEAFFGQGTRLTVV.

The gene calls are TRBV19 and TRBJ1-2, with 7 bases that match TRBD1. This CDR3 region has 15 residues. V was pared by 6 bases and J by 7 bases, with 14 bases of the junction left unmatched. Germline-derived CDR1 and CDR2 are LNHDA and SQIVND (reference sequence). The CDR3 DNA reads TGTGCCAGTAGATGGAACGACAGGGAGTCTGCTGGCTACACCTTC. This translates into CASRWNDRESAGYTF.

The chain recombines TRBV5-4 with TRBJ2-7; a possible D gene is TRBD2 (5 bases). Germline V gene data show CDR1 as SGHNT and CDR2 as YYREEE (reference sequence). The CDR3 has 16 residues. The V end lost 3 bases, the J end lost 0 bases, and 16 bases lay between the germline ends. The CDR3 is CASSSAAGLSSYEQYF. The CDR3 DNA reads TGTGCCAGCAGCTCGGCGGCCGGACTCTCCTCCTACGAGCAGTACTTC.

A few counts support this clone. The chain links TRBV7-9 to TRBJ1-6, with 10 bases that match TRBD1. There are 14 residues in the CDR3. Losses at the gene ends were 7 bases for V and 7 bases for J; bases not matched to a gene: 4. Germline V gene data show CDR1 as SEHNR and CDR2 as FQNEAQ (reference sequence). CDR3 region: CASIGTGANSPLHF. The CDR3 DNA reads TGTGCCAGCATCGGGACAGGGGCGAATTCACCCCTCCACTTT.

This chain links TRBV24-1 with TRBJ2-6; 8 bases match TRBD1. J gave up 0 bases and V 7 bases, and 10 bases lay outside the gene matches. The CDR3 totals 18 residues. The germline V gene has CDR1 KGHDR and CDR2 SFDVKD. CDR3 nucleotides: TGTGCCACCAGCCCCCGACAGGGGAGCTCCTCTGGGGCCAACGTCCTGACTTTC. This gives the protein CATSPRQGSSSGANVLTF.

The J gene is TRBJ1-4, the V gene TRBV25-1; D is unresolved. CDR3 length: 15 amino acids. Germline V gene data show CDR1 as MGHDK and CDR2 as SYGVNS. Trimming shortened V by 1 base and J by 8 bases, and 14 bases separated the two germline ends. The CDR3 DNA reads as TGTGCCAGCAGTGAATCCGGAGCATCGGGGGAAAAACTGTTTTTT. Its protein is CASSESGASGEKLFF.

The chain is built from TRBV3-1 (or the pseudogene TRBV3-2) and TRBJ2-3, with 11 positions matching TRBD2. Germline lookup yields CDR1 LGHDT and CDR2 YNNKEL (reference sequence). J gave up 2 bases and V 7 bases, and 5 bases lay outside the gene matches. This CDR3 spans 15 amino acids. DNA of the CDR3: TGTGCCAGCACCCAGACTAGCGGGGACACAGATACGCAGTATTTT. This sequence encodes CASTQTSGDTDTQYF.

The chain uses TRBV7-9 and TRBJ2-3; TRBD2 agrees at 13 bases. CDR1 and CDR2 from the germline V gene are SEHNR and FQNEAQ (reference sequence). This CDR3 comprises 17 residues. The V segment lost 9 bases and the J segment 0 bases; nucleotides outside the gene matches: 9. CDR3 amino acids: CASKPGLAGISTDTQYF. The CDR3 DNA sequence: TGTGCCAGTAAACCGGGACTAGCGGGAATTAGCACAGATACGCAGTATTTT.

CDR3 residues: CASSLEWGQPQHF. The CDR3, as DNA: TGTGCCAGCAGTTTGGAGTGGGGCCAGCCCCAGCATTTT. The chain uses TRBV12-3 or TRBV12-4 and TRBJ1-5; possibly TRBD1 for D (5 bases). V was cut by 3 bases and J by 7 bases, with 10 bases left in between. This CDR3 spans 13 amino acids.

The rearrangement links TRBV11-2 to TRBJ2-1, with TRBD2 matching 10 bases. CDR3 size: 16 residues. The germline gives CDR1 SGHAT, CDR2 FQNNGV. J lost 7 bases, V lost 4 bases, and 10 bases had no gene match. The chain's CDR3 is CASSSQVRAGGNEQFF. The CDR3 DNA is TGTGCCAGCAGCTCCCAGGTTAGAGCGGGAGGGAATGAGCAGTTCTTC.

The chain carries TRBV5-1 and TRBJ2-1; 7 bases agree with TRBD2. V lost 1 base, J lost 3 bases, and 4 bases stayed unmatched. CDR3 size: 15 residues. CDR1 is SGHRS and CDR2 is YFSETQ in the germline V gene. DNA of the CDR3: TGCGCCAGCAGCTTGTCTAGCGGATTCTACAATGAGCAGTTCTTC. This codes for CASSLSSGFYNEQFF.

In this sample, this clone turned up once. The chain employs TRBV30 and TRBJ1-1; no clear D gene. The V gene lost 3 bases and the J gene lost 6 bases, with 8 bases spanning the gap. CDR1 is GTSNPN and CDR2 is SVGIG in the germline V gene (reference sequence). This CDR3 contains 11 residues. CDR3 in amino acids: CAWRISPEAFF. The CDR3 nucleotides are TGTGCCTGGAGAATCTCCCCTGAAGCTTTCTTT. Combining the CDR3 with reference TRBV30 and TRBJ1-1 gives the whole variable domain SQTIHQWPATLVQPVGSPLSLECTVEGTSNPNLYWYRQAAGRGLQLLFYSVGIGQISSEVPQNLSASRPQDRQFILSSKKLLLSDSGFYLCAWRISPEAFFGQGTRLTVV.

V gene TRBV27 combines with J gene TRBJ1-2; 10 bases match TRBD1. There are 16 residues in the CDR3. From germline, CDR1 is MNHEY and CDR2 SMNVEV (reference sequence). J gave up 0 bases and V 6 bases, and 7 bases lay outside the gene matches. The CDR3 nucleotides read TGTGCCAGCAGCCTGAAGGGGACAGGGGCTAACTATGGCTACACCTTC. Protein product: CASSLKGTGANYGYTF.

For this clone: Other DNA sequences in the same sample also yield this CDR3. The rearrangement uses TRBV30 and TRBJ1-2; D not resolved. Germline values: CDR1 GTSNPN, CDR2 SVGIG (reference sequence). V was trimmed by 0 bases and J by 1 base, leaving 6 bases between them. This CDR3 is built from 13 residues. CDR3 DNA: TGTGCCTGGAGTGTATCGGGTAACTATGGCTACACCTTC. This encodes CAWSVSGNYGYTF. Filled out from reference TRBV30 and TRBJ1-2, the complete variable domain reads SQTIHQWPATLVQPVGSPLSLECTVEGTSNPNLYWYRQAAGRGLQLLFYSVGIGQISSEVPQNLSASRPQDRQFILSSKKLLLSDSGFYLCAWSVSGNYGYTFGSGTRLTVV.

CDR3 protein: CASSETRTSGSGEQYF. The CDR3 region has the DNA TGTGCCAGCAGTGAGACAAGGACTAGCGGGTCGGGCGAGCAGTACTTC. The V gene is TRBV6-2 or TRBV6-3, the J gene TRBJ2-7; 11 bases are a match to TRBD2. Germline V gives CDR1 MNHEY, CDR2 SVGEGT. The CDR3 is 16 amino acids. Trimming removed 5 bases from V and 6 bases from J; junction bases left unmatched: 12.

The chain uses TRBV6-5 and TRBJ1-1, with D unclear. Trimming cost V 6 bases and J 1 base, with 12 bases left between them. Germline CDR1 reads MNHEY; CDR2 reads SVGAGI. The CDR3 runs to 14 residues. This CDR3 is CASRTDRGNTEAFF. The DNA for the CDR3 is TGTGCCAGCAGAACAGATCGGGGGAACACTGAAGCTTTCTTT.